This T cell receptor beta chain appears in the sequencing data of a study of PD-1 blockade in classical Hodgkin lymphoma. Looking at the study overall: A 3 mg/kg intravenous dose of nivolumab was received by patients every 2 weeks. Whole-study results and caveats: At baseline, newly diagnosed patients reportedly showed less TCR diversity than healthy donors. Some patients started nivolumab under 1 year after ASCT, and they were excluded.

Notes on this clone: Its antigen remains unidentified.

CDR3 length: 12 residues. The germline gives CDR1 LNHDA, CDR2 SQIVND (reference sequence). V lost 4 bases, J lost 8 bases, and 8 bases lay in between. TCRdb's table, derived via immunoSEQ multiplex PCR, lists solely in-frame clones and lacks some. The data show roughly 28,000 clones, roughly three quarters seen once. Exposure to brentuximab vedotin varied, and each patient had relapsed following autologous stem cell transplantation. The best responses consisted of complete response, partial response or progressive disease. The chain couples TRBV19 to TRBJ2-2; D might be TRBD2 (5 bases). The clonotype was recovered from a human donor with classical Hodgkin lymphoma. This specimen consisted of peripheral blood mononuclear cells (PBMCs), obtained before the second cycle of nivolumab. This CDR3 is CASSTGVGELFF. The CDR3, as DNA: TGTGCCAGTAGTACCGGGGTGGGGGAGCTGTTTTTT.